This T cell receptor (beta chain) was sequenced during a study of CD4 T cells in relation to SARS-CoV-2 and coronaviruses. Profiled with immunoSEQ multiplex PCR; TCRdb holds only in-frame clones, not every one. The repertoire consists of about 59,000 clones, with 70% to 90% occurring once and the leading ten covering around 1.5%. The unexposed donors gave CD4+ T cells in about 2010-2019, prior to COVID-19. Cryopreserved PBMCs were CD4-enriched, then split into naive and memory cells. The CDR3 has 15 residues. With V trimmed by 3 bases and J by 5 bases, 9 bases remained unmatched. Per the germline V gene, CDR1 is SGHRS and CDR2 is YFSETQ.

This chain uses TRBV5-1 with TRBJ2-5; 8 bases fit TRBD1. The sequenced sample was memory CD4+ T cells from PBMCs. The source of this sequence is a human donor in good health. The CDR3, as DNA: TGCGCCAGCAGCTACAGGTCAGGGGGCGAGGAGACCCAGTACTTC. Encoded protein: CASSYRSGGEETQYF.